This T cell receptor beta chain was obtained from a study of control samples from healthy donors and cancer patients. J lost 2 bases, V lost 0 bases, and 5 bases had no gene match. The CDR3 spans 17 residues. The germline CDR1 and CDR2 sequences are LGHDT and YNNKEL (reference sequence). Profiling relied on immunoSEQ multiplex PCR, and the TCRdb table lists in-frame clones only, not all of them. Its table records some 180,000 clones. Sequenced: blood. The chain combines TRBV3-1 (or the pseudogene TRBV3-2) with TRBJ2-3, with TRBD2 matching 10 bases. The clonotype comes from a woman aged 25 to 45 in good health. CDR3 loop: CASSQDPSGGYTDTQYF. CDR3 nucleotides: TGTGCCAGCAGCCAAGACCCTAGCGGGGGCTACACAGATACGCAGTATTTT.